These 7 T cell receptor beta chains were sequenced from one sample in a study of shared clonotypes between healthy human individuals. Measured with immunoSEQ multiplex PCR; TCRdb has only the in-frame clones, and not every one. This table has 2 million to 3 million clones, over 85% appearing once. Sample: naive CD4+ T cells from PBMCs. Described subset: CD45RA+ positively selected. These receptors all stem from a man aged 18 to 30 in good health. Some clones in this sample may be carry-over from other donors' samples.

The gene calls are TRBV5-1 and TRBJ2-1; D assignment may be TRBD1 or TRBD2 (5 bases each). Trimming cost V 1 base and J 12 bases, with 26 bases left between them. The germline V gene has CDR1 SGHRS and CDR2 YFSETQ. The CDR3 consists of 17 residues. The CDR3 DNA reads TGCGCCAGCAGCTTGCCCCTCGGCGTACGAGCGGCGAGGGGGCAGTTCTTC. It encodes CASSLPLGVRAARGQFF.

With respect to this clone: The sample holds other DNA sequences that translate to the same CDR3. This chain connects TRBV5-1 to TRBJ2-5, with D tentatively TRBD2 (6 bases). CDR1 is SGHRS, CDR2 YFSETQ, per germline. V lost 0 bases and J 5 bases, leaving 11 bases between the germline ends. The CDR3 totals 14 residues. The CDR3 bases are TGCGCCAGCAGCTTGGTGGGCCGGGGGGAGACCCAGTACTTC. Protein product: CASSLVGRGETQYF.

J is TRBJ1-1 and V is TRBV29-1, with D unclear. V was cut by 7 bases and J by 3 bases, with 12 bases left in between. CDR3 length equals 12 residues. Germline V gives CDR1 SQVTM, CDR2 ANQGSEA. The CDR3 coding sequence is TGCAGCGCCCGTAACGGGTACACTGAAGCTTTCTTT. Translation gives CSARNGYTEAFF.

This rearrangement joins TRBV10-3 to TRBJ2-7; 11 positions agree with TRBD2. The CDR3 is 15 residues long. The ends lost 8 bases at V and 4 bases at J; junction bases unmatched: 10. Per the germline V gene, CDR1 is ENHRY and CDR2 is SYGVKD. The CDR3 nucleotides read TGTGCCATCTCGACTAGCGGGATCTCCATTTACGAGCAGTACTTC. This sequence encodes CAISTSGISIYEQYF.

The count of this clone is one. This chain joins TRBV19 and TRBJ2-5, with a tentative D call TRBD1 (5 bases). The CDR3 is made up of 14 amino acids. Germline CDR1 and CDR2: LNHDA and SQIVND (reference sequence). Trimming left V 7 bases short and J 1 base short, with 13 bases between. The CDR3 spells CASKGGALQETQYF. Written as DNA, the CDR3 is TGTGCCAGTAAAGGTGGGGCCCTCCAAGAGACCCAGTACTTC.

The V and J genes are TRBV27 and TRBJ2-7; D unresolved. The V gene lost 0 bases and the J gene lost 7 bases, with 19 bases spanning the gap. CDR3 size: 16 residues. The germline V gene has CDR1 MNHEY and CDR2 SMNVEV (reference sequence). The CDR3 nucleotides read TGTGCCAGCAGTTTATCTCATATCGGTCTATCCAGGGAGCAGTACTTC. It encodes CASSLSHIGLSREQYF.

The chain joins TRBV18 to TRBJ2-2; no clear D. Trimming pared 2 bases from V and 5 bases from J, leaving 18 bases between. CDR3 length: 17 amino acids. Germline CDR1 reads KGHSH; CDR2 reads LQKENI. The CDR3 spells CASSPRGWQDWTGELFF. DNA of the CDR3: TGTGCCAGCTCACCAAGAGGCTGGCAAGATTGGACCGGGGAGCTGTTTTTT.